This TCR beta chain appears in the sequencing data of a study of blood T cell repertoires in COVID-19. Study-level background: Italy, Spain and the United States were the sources of the convalescent and acute COVID-19 samples. The analysed material was cDNA or gDNA that came from T cells, B-cell-depleted T cells, or PBMCs.

In the source study's methods: Amplification with reference gene primers provided the estimates of nucleated cell counts. Profiling relied on immunoSEQ multiplex PCR, and the TCRdb table lists in-frame clones only, not all of them. The V and J calls and clone size come from that table; D and trimming were worked out from the DNA. Among 200,000 to 250,000 clones listed, about 90% were seen once. Enrolled during active infection, Seattle patients were then followed longitudinally. The sequence came from a man in his fifties or sixties with COVID-19, enrolled during active disease. Sample: peripheral blood.

This CDR3 is CATRGAGTGVHSNQPQHF. The CDR3, as DNA: TGTGCCACTAGAGGGGCCGGGACAGGGGTCCATAGCAATCAGCCCCAGCATTTT. The chain has TRBV19 and TRBJ1-5; 10 bases agree with TRBD1. Germline CDR1 is LNHDA and CDR2 is SQIVND (reference sequence). J gave up 0 bases and V 10 bases, and 15 bases lay outside the gene matches. This CDR3 comprises 18 residues.